A selection of T cell receptor beta chains follows, all from one sample in a study of T cell responses to AZD1222 COVID-19 vaccine. Sequencing used immunoSEQ multiplex PCR; TCRdb keeps in-frame clones, though not all of them. The sample has 150,000 to 200,000 clones; about 92% are singletons. The sample in question was peripheral blood, obtained on day 0 of AZD1222 vaccination. The origin of the receptors is an adult in good health. Both conserved end residues are part of each CDR3. D genes are given only for firm matches.

len | v_gene | d_gene | CDR3aa
14 | TRBV5-4 | TRBD1 | CASSLRQGTNEQFF
15 | TRBV9 | NA | CASSVVNSALYGYTF
17 | TRBV5-4 | TRBD2 | CASSFFGLAGGYNEQFF
16 | TRBV25-1 | NA | CASSSLGGPAFYEQYF
16 | TRBV19 | TRBD1 | CASSKGQGSTNTEAFF
15 | TRBV2 | TRBD2 | CASTSSGGGTDTQYF
15 | TRBV7-2 | NA | CASSFGPGMNTEAFF
15 | TRBV7-2 | NA | CASSLAGVSTGELFF
13 | TRBV28 | NA | CASFPSSYNEQFF
15 | TRBV4-1 | TRBD1 | CASSLGQANTGELFF
14 | TRBV19 | TRBD2 | CASSIISGSGEQYF
15 | TRBV5-6 | NA | CASSTPDRAGNTIYF
11 | TRBV19 | NA | CASSIYYGYTF
14 | TRBV5-4 | NA | CASRGDTATGELFF
16 | TRBV27 | TRBD1 | CASSPTGGVSYNEQFF
14 | TRBV6-4 | NA | CASSSDQRVDGYTF
14 | TRBV2 | TRBD1 | CASSRQGGTEKLFF
15 | TRBV28 | TRBD1 | CASTYSGGGNQPQHF
17 | TRBV7-2 | TRBD2 | CASSLGMGRGSYNEQFF
12 | TRBV18 | TRBD1 | CASSWTGDEQYF
15 | TRBV7-9 | TRBD1 | CASSPQQGANTEAFF
13 | TRBV5-1 | NA | CASSVDTTYGYTF
16 | TRBV19 | TRBD1 | CASRDLSGQGGYEQFF
20 | TRBV5-1 | NA | CASSSGPRFYGGATDTEAFF
14 | TRBV6-5 | NA | CASRPGASSYEQYF
13 | TRBV12-3/TRBV12-4 | NA | CASSSTLNYGYTF
12 | TRBV6-5 | NA | CASSYSGAEAFF
11 | TRBV6-5 | NA | CASSSTYEQYF
14 | TRBV6-6 | NA | CASSPGEGGYGYTF
14 | TRBV7-6 | NA | CASSLTHVGGELFF
15 | TRBV4-1 | TRBD1 | CASSQTGGSGTEAFF
14 | TRBV28 | NA | CASSLKGMNTEAFF